The 2 T cell receptor beta chains listed next were all sequenced from one sample in a study of T cells in Graves' hyperthyroidism and ophthalmopathy. It was RNA transcripts that yielded the amplified TCR beta CDR3 regions. A set of HTBI primers served as the primers for a first-round RT-PCR of the TCR CDR3. TCRdb re-derived calls from the multiplex PCR reads in MiXCR, one entry per CDR3 protein. The table has some 690,000 distinct CDR3 sequences, 17% seen once; the top ten hold less than 20%. The sample taken for sequencing was blood. These receptors all come from a man aged 50-60 years with Graves' hyperthyroidism.

This clonotype has at least ten counts. V usage is TRBV6-5 and J usage is TRBJ2-5, with TRBD1 as a possible D gene (6 bases). V was pared by 4 bases and J by 5 bases, with 11 bases between. The CDR3 runs to 13 residues. The germline gives CDR1 MNHEY, CDR2 SVGAGI. The DNA of the CDR3 is TGTGCCAGCAGTTCCGGACAGTACGAGACCCAGTACTTC. This codes for CASSSGQYETQYF.

This chain connects TRBV5-5 to TRBJ1-4, with 7 bases lining up with TRBD1. The germline V gene encodes CDR1 SGHKS and CDR2 YYEKEE (reference sequence). After removal of 2 bases from V and 8 bases from J, the junction contained 9 bases not matched to a gene. The CDR3 runs 15 residues. The CDR3 spells CASSLTTGIEEKLFF. In DNA, the CDR3 is TGTGCCAGCAGCTTAACGACAGGGATAGAAGAAAAACTGTTTTTT.